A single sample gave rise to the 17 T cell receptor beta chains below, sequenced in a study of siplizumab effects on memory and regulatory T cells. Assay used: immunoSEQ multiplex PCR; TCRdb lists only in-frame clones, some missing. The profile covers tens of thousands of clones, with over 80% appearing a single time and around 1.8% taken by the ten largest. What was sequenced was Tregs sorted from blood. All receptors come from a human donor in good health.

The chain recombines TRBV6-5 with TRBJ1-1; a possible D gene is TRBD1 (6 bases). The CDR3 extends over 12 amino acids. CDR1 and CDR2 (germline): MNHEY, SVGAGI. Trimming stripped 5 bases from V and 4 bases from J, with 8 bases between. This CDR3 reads CASSGGRTEAFF. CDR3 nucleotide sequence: TGTGCCAGCAGTGGGGGGCGCACTGAAGCTTTCTTT.

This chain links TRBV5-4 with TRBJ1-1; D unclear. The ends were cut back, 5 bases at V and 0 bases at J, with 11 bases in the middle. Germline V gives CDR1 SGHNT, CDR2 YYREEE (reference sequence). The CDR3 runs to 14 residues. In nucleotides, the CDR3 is TGTGCCAGCAGTCTTTCCGGGGTGAACACTGAAGCTTTCTTT. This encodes CASSLSGVNTEAFF.

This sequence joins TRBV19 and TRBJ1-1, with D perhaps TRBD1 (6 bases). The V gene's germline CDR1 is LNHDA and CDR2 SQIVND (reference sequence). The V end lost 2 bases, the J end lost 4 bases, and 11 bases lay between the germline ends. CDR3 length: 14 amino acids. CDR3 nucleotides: TGTGCCAGTAGTATACAGGGAGGGGGCACTGAAGCTTTCTTT. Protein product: CASSIQGGGTEAFF.

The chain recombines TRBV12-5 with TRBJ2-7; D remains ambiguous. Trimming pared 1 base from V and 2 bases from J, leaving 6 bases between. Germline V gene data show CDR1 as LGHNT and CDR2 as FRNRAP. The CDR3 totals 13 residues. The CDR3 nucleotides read TGTGCTAGTGGTTTGGGACTTACCTACGAGCAGTACTTC. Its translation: CASGLGLTYEQYF.

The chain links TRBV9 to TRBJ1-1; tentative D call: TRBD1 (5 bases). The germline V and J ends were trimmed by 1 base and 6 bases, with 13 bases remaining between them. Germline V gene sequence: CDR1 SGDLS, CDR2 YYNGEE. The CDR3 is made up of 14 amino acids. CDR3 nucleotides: TGTGCCAGCAGCGTAACAGGAACGGTCCCTGAAGCTTTCTTT. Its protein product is CASSVTGTVPEAFF.

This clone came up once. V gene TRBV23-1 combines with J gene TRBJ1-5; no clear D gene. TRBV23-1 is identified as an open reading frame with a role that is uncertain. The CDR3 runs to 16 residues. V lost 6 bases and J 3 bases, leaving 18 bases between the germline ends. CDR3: CASSKFPDTVNQPQHF. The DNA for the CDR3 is TGCGCCAGCAGCAAATTCCCCGACACCGTCAATCAGCCCCAGCATTTT.

The CDR3 region is CATSRLAGGQGAQYF. As DNA, the CDR3 is TGTGCCACCAGTCGACTAGCGGGAGGGCAAGGGGCCCAGTACTTC. The chain is built from TRBV15 and TRBJ2-5; 14 positions agree with TRBD2. Germline values: CDR1 LNHNV, CDR2 YYDKDF (reference sequence). CDR3 length: 15 amino acids. V shed 6 bases, J shed 9 bases, and the junction held 9 bases outside the gene matches.

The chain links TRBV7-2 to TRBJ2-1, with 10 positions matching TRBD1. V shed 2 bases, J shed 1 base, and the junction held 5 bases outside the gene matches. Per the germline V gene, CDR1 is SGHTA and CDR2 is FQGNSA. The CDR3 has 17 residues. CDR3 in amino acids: CASSLFGTGVSYNEQFF. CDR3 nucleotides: TGTGCCAGCAGCTTATTCGGGACAGGGGTATCCTACAATGAGCAGTTCTTC.

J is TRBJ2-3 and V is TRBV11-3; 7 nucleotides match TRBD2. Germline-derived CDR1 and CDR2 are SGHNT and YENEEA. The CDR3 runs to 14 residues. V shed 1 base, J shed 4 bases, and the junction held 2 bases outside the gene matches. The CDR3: CASSLASGADTQYF. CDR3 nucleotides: TGTGCCAGCAGCTTAGCTAGCGGTGCAGATACGCAGTATTTT.

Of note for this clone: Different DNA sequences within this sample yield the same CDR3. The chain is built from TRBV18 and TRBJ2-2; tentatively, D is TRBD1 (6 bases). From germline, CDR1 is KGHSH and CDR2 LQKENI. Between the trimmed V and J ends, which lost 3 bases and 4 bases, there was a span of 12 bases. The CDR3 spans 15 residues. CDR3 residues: CASSPSTGSTGELFF. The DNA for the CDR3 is TGTGCCAGCTCACCTTCAACAGGGAGCACCGGGGAGCTGTTTTTT. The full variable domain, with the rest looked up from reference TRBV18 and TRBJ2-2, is NAGVMQNPRHLVRRRGQEARLRCSPMKGHSHVYWYRQLPEEGLKFMVYLQKENIIDESGMPKERFSAEFPKEGPSILRIQQVVRGDSAAYFCASSPSTGSTGELFFGEGSRLTVL.

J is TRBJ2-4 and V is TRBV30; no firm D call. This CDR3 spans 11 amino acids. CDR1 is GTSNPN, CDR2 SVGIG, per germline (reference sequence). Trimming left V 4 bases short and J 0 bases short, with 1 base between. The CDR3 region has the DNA TGTGCCTGGAAAGCCAAAAACATTCAGTACTTC. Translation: CAWKAKNIQYF.

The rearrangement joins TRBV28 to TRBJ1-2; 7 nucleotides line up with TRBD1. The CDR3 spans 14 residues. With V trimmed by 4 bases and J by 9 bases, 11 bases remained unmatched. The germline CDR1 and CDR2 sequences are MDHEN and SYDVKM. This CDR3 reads CASSSPGQKTSYTF. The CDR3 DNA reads TGTGCCAGCAGTTCACCGGGACAGAAGACGAGCTACACCTTC.

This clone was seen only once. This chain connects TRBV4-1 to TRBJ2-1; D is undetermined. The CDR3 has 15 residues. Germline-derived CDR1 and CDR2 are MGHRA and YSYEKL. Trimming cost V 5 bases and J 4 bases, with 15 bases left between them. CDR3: CASSTGPMGYNEQFF. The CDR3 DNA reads TGCGCCAGCAGCACCGGGCCCATGGGTTACAATGAGCAGTTCTTC.

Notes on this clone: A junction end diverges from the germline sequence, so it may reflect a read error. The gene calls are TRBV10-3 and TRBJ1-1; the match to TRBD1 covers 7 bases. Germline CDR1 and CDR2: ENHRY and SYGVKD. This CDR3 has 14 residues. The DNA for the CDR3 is TGTGCCATCACTACGGGACAGAAGAACGCTGAAGCTTTCTTT. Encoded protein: CAITTGQKNAEAFF.

This CDR3 reads CASSRLAGGLTGELFF. In nucleotides, the CDR3 is TGTGCCAGCAGCCGACTAGCGGGAGGTCTCACCGGGGAGCTGTTTTTT. This chain links TRBV6-4 with TRBJ2-2; TRBD2 agrees at 13 bases. V dropped 6 bases and J dropped 4; count of bases not matched to a gene: 5. The CDR3 is 16 residues long. Germline V lookup: CDR1 MRHNA, CDR2 SNTAGT.

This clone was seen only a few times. The CDR3 DNA follows: TGTGCCAGCAGCTTCGAAGAGCAGTTCTTC. Protein sequence: CASSFEEQFF. The rearrangement links TRBV25-1 to TRBJ2-1; D gene uncertain. The germline V gene encodes CDR1 MGHDK and CDR2 SYGVNS. V was trimmed by 6 bases and J by 10 bases, leaving 7 bases between them. The CDR3 totals 10 residues.

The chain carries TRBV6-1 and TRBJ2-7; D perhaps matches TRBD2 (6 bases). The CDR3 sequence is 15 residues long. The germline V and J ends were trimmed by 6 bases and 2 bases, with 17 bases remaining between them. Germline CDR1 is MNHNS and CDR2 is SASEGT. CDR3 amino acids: CASSLEGGPPYEQYF. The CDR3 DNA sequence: TGTGCCAGCAGCCTGGAGGGCGGGCCCCCCTACGAGCAGTACTTC.